Listed below are T cell receptor beta chains from one sample, sequenced in a study of neurological immune-mediated disorders. TCRdb itself ran the 5' RACE reads through MiXCR, one entry per CDR3 protein. Among tens of thousands of distinct CDR3 sequences listed, roughly 3.5% were seen once. The sequenced sample consisted of PBMCs. The receptors shown here come from a man aged 25 to 40 with multiple sclerosis. Each CDR3 is given with its conserved first and last residue. D genes are given only for firm matches. A clone size is listed for some rows: how often the clone was seen (once, few, many), or a class if it is expanded.

clone_size	j_call	v_call	d_call	cdr3_nt	cdr3_aa
many	TRBJ1-1	TRBV20-1	-	TGCAGTGCTAGACTCGACAGGAGCGACACTGAAGCTTTCTTT	CSARLDRSDTEAFF
many	TRBJ2-5	TRBV11-2	TRBD2	TGTGCCAGCAGCTTAGACATGGGGGGGGGTCAAGAGACCCAGTACTTC	CASSLDMGGGQETQYF
many	TRBJ1-1	TRBV5-1	-	TGCGCCAGCAGCTTTGATCAGGGACCGGGTACTGAAGCTTTCTTT	CASSFDQGPGTEAFF
few	TRBJ2-7	TRBV27	TRBD1	TGTGCCAGCAGTTCGTCCCGGGACAGGGCCCGAATGTACGAGCAGTACTTC	CASSSSRDRARMYEQYF
many	TRBJ2-5	TRBV6-2/TRBV6-3	-	TGTGCCAGCAGTTATGGGAGGCAAGAGACCCAGTACTTC	CASSYGRQETQYF
many	TRBJ1-1	TRBV4-1	TRBD1	TGCGCCAGCAGCCAAGGACAGGGGGCGAACACTGAAGCTTTCTTT	CASSQGQGANTEAFF
many	TRBJ1-2	TRBV5-1	-	TGCGCCAGCAGCTTGGGGTTGGCACGATCGACTAACTATGGCTACACCTTC	CASSLGLARSTNYGYTF
many	TRBJ1-1	TRBV20-1	-	TGCAGTGCTAGCCTAGGGGCCGACACTGAAGCTTTCTTT	CSASLGADTEAFF
many	TRBJ2-7	TRBV9	TRBD1	TGTGCCAGCAGCCCCCAGGGGGCCCCAAAGAACGAGCAGTACTTC	CASSPQGAPKNEQYF
many	TRBJ1-2	TRBV20-1	-	TGCAGTGCTAGTGGGGGCGCGAGCTATGGCTACACCTTC	CSASGGASYGYTF
many	TRBJ2-1	TRBV9	TRBD2	TGTGCCAGCAGCGTAGACGCGTCGACTAGCGGGACTTACAATGAGCAGTTCTTC	CASSVDASTSGTYNEQFF
many	TRBJ2-3	TRBV5-1	-	TGCGCCAGCACTCCGGGTTCCACAGATACGCAGTATTTT	CASTPGSTDTQYF
many	TRBJ1-1	TRBV27	-	TGTGCCAGCAGTTTGTCCTTCGAGTTAAGCGCTGAAGCTTTCTTT	CASSLSFELSAEAFF
many	TRBJ1-1	TRBV5-1	TRBD1	TGCGCCAGCAGCACGACAAGGACAGGGAGCACTGAAGCTTTCTTT	CASSTTRTGSTEAFF
many	TRBJ1-2	TRBV20-1	TRBD1	TGCAGTGCACCGGGACAGGGGACTGTTCCTGGCTACACCTTC	CSAPGQGTVPGYTF
many	TRBJ2-7	TRBV5-1	TRBD2	TGCGCCAGCAGCTACGCTAGCGGGGGCTACGAGCAGTACTTC	CASSYASGGYEQYF
many	TRBJ2-2	TRBV27	-	TGTGCCAGCAGTTTCCAGCCCGGGACAACCGGGGAGCTGTTTTTT	CASSFQPGTTGELFF
many	TRBJ1-1	TRBV3-1	-	TGTGCCAGCAGCCAAGGATGGGCAATAGGAAACACTGAAGCTTTCTTT	CASSQGWAIGNTEAFF
many	TRBJ2-1	TRBV12-3/TRBV12-4	-	TGTGCCAGCACGGGGAGACCCTACAATGAGCAGTTCTTC	CASTGRPYNEQFF
many	TRBJ2-5	TRBV12-3/TRBV12-4	-	TGTGCCAGCAGTAAAGAAGAGACCCAGTACTTC	CASSKEETQYF
many	TRBJ2-3	TRBV3-1	-	TGTGCCAGCAGCCAAGGAGGTAGCAGTAGAGATACGCAGTATTTT	CASSQGGSSRDTQYF
many	TRBJ2-7	TRBV5-1	-	TGCGCCAGCAGCTTGGAAGGTTACTCCTACGAGCAGTACTTC	CASSLEGYSYEQYF
many	TRBJ1-6	TRBV20-1	TRBD1	TGCAGTGCTAGAGAAGGACAGGGACGTAATTCACCCCTCCACTTT	CSAREGQGRNSPLHF
many	TRBJ1-3	TRBV7-6	-	TGTGCCAGCAGCGCAGACTCTGGAAACACCATATATTTT	CASSADSGNTIYF
many	TRBJ2-1	TRBV29-1	-	TGCAGCGTTGAAGTATCAAACGGGAATGAGCAGTTCTTC	CSVEVSNGNEQFF
-	TRBJ2-7	TRBV4-1	-	TGCGCCAGCAGCCAAGGCTTGGGAAAGGGCTACGAGCAGTACTTC	CASSQGLGKGYEQYF
many	TRBJ2-5	TRBV7-9	-	TGTGCCAGCAGCTTTGGTGGAGGGGCCGGAGAGACCCAGTACTTC	CASSFGGGAGETQYF
many	TRBJ1-5	TRBV10-3	TRBD1	TGTGCCATCAGTGGAGGGGGCGATCAGCCCCAGCATTTT	CAISGGGDQPQHF
-	TRBJ2-1	TRBV7-2	TRBD1	TGTGCCAGCAGCGGCAGGGGGCGGGGAACGTACAATGAGCAGTTCTTC	CASSGRGRGTYNEQFF
many	TRBJ1-2	TRBV7-9	-	TGTGCCAGCATCCTAATAGGGGCAGCGAACGGCTACACCTTC	CASILIGAANGYTF
many	TRBJ1-2	TRBV7-2	TRBD1	TGTGCCAGCAGTCCTTACGACAGGGCGAATGGCTACACCTTC	CASSPYDRANGYTF
many	TRBJ2-1	TRBV11-2	-	TGTGCCAGCAGCCCCCACGATGAGCAGTTCTTC	CASSPHDEQFF
-	TRBJ2-3	TRBV19	-	TGTGCCAGTAGTATGACAGCGAGCACAGATACGCAGTATTTT	CASSMTASTDTQYF
many	TRBJ2-2	TRBV6-5	-	TGTGCCAGCAGTTATCGAGCTGGGGAGCTGTTTTTT	CASSYRAGELFF
many	TRBJ2-3	TRBV28	TRBD1	TGTGCCAGCAGTTTCGGGGGACAGGGTGGAGATACGCAGTATTTT	CASSFGGQGGDTQYF
-	TRBJ2-5	TRBV20-1	-	TGCAGTGCCTTGAAGACGGGCAAAGAGACCCAGTACTTC	CSALKTGKETQYF
many	TRBJ2-2	TRBV7-9	-	TGTGCCAGCAGCTTTTTGAACACCGGGGAGCTGTTTTTT	CASSFLNTGELFF
many	TRBJ1-3	TRBV7-9	-	TGTGCCAGCAGCTTAGGGGCTGGAGGAAACACCATATATTTT	CASSLGAGGNTIYF
few	TRBJ1-1	TRBV12-3/TRBV12-4	TRBD1	TGTGCCAGCAGTCCCGGGACAGGGGGTCCCACTGAAGCTTTCTTT	CASSPGTGGPTEAFF
many	TRBJ2-1	TRBV5-1	TRBD1	TGCGCCAGCAGCTTGTTTCCGGGGCAAGGACAGGGGTCGGGCAATGAGCAGTTCTTC	CASSLFPGQGQGSGNEQFF
many	TRBJ1-4	TRBV20-1	-	TGCAGTGCGGAACCTGACAGCGGACGGGTTGAAAAACTGTTTTTT	CSAEPDSGRVEKLFF
many	TRBJ2-6	TRBV7-3	TRBD1	TGTGCCAGCAGCTTCACAGGGGGCGAGGCTGGGGCCAACGTCCTGACTTTC	CASSFTGGEAGANVLTF
many	TRBJ2-4	TRBV4-1	TRBD1	TGCGCCAGCAGCCAAGGTCTTGGGACAGGGGGGGACATTCAGTACTTC	CASSQGLGTGGDIQYF
few	TRBJ2-7	TRBV5-1	-	TGCGCCAGCAGCTTGGACCAGACAGCCTACGAGCAGTACTTC	CASSLDQTAYEQYF
many	TRBJ1-5	TRBV5-1	-	TGCGCCAGCAGCTTGGACGGGGGCATGTTGGGGAATCAGCCCCAGAATTTT	CASSLDGGMLGNQPQNF
many	TRBJ1-1	TRBV5-1	-	TGCGTCAGCAGCTTAGGATCTATGATGGGTGAAGCTTTCTTT	CVSSLGSMMGEAFF